This T cell receptor beta chain was profiled in a study of T cell responses to AZD1222 COVID-19 vaccine. Germline CDR1 LNHDA, CDR2 SQIVND (reference sequence). The CDR3 runs 14 residues. Deletions cut 1 base from V and 6 bases from J, with 10 bases between. Here immunoSEQ multiplex PCR was the method, and the copy in TCRdb shows in-frame clones only, minus some. The sample has about 150,000 clones, 89% seen once. The material sequenced was peripheral blood, taken on day 0 of AZD1222 vaccination. The sequence came from an adult in good health. The chain combines TRBV19 with TRBJ1-5; the D gene is possibly TRBD1 (5 bases). The CDR3 is CASSIVTVSQPQHF. CDR3 in DNA: TGTGCCAGTAGTATAGTGACAGTGAGTCAGCCCCAGCATTTT.